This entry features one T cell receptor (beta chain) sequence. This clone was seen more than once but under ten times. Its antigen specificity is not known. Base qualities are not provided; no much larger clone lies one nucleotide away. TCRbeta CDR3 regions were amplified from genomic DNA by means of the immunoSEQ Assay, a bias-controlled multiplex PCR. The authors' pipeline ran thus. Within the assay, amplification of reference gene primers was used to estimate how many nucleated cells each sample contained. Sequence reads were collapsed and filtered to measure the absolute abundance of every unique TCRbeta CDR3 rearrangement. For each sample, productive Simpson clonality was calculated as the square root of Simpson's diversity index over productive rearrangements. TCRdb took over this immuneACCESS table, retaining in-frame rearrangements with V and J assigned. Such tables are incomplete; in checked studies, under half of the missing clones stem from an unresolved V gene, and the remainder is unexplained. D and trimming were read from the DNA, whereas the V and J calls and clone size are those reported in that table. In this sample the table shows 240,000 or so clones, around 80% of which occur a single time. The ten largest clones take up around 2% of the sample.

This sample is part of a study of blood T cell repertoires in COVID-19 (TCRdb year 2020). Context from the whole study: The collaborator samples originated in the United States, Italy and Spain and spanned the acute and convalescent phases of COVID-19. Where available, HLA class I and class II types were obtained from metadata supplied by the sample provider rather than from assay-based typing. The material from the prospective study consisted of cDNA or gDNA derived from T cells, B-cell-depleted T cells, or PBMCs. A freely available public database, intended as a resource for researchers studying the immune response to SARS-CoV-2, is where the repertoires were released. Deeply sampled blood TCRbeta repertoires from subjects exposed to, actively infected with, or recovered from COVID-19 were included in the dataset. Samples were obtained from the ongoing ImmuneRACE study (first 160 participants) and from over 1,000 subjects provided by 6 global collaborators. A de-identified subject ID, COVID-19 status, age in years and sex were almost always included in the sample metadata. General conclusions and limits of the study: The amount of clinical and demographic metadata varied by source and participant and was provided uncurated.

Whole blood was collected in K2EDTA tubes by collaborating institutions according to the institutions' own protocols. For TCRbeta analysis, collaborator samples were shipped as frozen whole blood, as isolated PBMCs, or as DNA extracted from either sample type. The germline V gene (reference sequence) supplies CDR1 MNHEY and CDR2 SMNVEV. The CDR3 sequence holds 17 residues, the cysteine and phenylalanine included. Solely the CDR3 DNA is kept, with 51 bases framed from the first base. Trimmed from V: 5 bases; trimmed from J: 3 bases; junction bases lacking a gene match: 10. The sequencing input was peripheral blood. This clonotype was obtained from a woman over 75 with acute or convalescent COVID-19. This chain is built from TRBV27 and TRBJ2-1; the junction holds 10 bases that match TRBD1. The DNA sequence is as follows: TGTGCCAGCAGTCAAACATCCGGGACAGGGGTCTACAATGAGCAGTTCTTC. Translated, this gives CASSQTSGTGVYNEQFF.